The 31 T cell receptor beta chains below come from one sample, sequenced in a study of blood T cell repertoires in COVID-19. Sequencing used immunoSEQ multiplex PCR; TCRdb keeps in-frame clones, though not all of them. The data show roughly 200,000 clones, with 90% seen just once and 0.45% to 0.65% held by the top ten. Sequences were obtained from peripheral blood. The receptor source for this set is a man between 45 and 60 years old with acute or convalescent COVID-19.

The chain uses TRBV10-3 and TRBJ2-1; 9 bases match TRBD2. V lost 8 bases and J lost 6; bases outside the gene matches: 11. This CDR3 is built from 15 residues. Germline lookup yields CDR1 ENHRY and CDR2 SYGVKD. CDR3 nucleotide sequence: TGTGCCATCTCTGCTCTAGCGGGGACCGGCAATGAGCAGTTCTTC. Amino acids: CAISALAGTGNEQFF.

The chain uses TRBV28 and TRBJ1-1; 7 positions match TRBD1. The germline CDR1 and CDR2 sequences are MDHEN and SYDVKM. J gave up 6 bases and V 6 bases, and 10 bases lay outside the gene matches. The CDR3 length is 14 residues. This CDR3 is CASSDSTRGSEAFF. CDR3 sequence (DNA): TGTGCCAGCAGCGATTCTACCAGGGGGTCTGAAGCTTTCTTT. Using reference TRBV28 and TRBJ1-1 for the parts outside the CDR3, the full variable domain is DVKVTQSSRYLVKRTGEKVFLECVQDMDHENMFWYRQDPGLGLRLIYFSYDVKMKEKGDIPEGYSVSREKKERFSLILESASTNQTSMYLCASSDSTRGSEAFFGQGTRLTVV.

In its sample, this clone was seen once. The chain has TRBV6-5 and TRBJ2-6; D perhaps matches TRBD2 (5 bases). Germline-derived CDR1 and CDR2 are MNHEY and SVGAGI. The germline V and J ends were trimmed by 2 bases and 0 bases, with 8 bases remaining between them. The CDR3 sequence is 16 residues long. In DNA form, the CDR3 reads TGTGCCAGCAGTTACATTGAGGGCTCTGGGGCCAACGTCCTGACTTTC. Its translation is CASSYIEGSGANVLTF.

The chain carries TRBV6-5 and TRBJ1-5, with 9 bases that match TRBD1. The CDR3 has 15 residues. The germline CDR1 and CDR2 sequences are MNHEY and SVGAGI. Trimming cost V 8 bases and J 5 bases; bases outside gene matches: 10. For the CDR3, the DNA is TGTGCCAGCCGACCGGGACAGGGAAGTCATCAGCCCCAGCATTTT. It specifies CASRPGQGSHQPQHF.

The rearrangement joins TRBV7-2 to TRBJ1-6; D unclear. Trimming removed 8 bases at V and 8 bases at J, with 13 bases between. Looked up from germline, CDR1 is SGHTA and CDR2 is FQGNSA. This CDR3 is built from 13 residues. CDR3 sequence (DNA): TGTGCCAGCGCGGAGGGAGGGTATTCACCCCTCCACTTT. It is translated as CASAEGGYSPLHF. The variable domain in full, with the rest retrieved from reference TRBV7-2 and TRBJ1-6, is GAGVSQSPSNKVTEKGKDVELRCDPISGHTALYWYRQSLGQGLEFLIYFQGNSAPDKSGLPSDRFSAERTGGSVSTLTIQRTQQEDSAVYLCASAEGGYSPLHFGNGTRLTVT.

This clone was counted only a few times. The V and J genes are TRBV16 and TRBJ2-7; 7 bases map to TRBD2. CDR1 and CDR2 from the germline V gene are KGHSY and FQNENV. V trimming: 4 bases; J trimming: 7 bases; junction bases outside the gene matches: 7. The CDR3 spans 13 residues. CDR3 residues: CASSLGEGREQYF. The CDR3 region has the DNA TGTGCCAGCAGCCTGGGGGAGGGCCGGGAGCAGTACTTC.

V gene TRBV28 combines with J gene TRBJ1-5; 10 bases align to TRBD1. Germline-derived CDR1 and CDR2 are MDHEN and SYDVKM. V was clipped by 7 bases and J by 2 bases; unmatched bases: 5. This CDR3 spans 15 amino acids. The CDR3 DNA reads as TGTGCCAGCAATCGACAGGGGGCGGGCAATCAGCCCCAGCATTTT. This translates into CASNRQGAGNQPQHF.

Here the CDR3 DNA reads TGTGCCAGCAGCCAAGGGGGACAGGGGGTTCCGTATAATTCACCCCTCCACTTT. Amino acid sequence: CASSQGGQGVPYNSPLHF. The V call is TRBV3-1 (or the pseudogene TRBV3-2), the J call TRBJ1-6; 11 nucleotides agree with TRBD1. The CDR3 length is 18 residues. V dropped 1 base and J dropped 4; count of bases not matched to a gene: 6. The germline gives CDR1 LGHDT, CDR2 YNNKEL (reference sequence).

The V call is TRBV28, the J call TRBJ2-7, with D perhaps matching TRBD2 (6 bases). The CDR3 loop spans 13 amino acids. CDR1 and CDR2 (germline): MDHEN, SYDVKM. V was shortened by 6 bases and J by 4 bases, with 13 bases between the two germline ends. CDR3 in DNA: TGTGCCAGCAGCCACCCCGGGGGTTACGAGCAGTACGTC. It yields the protein CASSHPGGYEQYV.

The V call is TRBV28, the J call TRBJ1-5; 7 nucleotides align to TRBD1. After removal of 8 bases from V and 3 bases from J, the junction contained 10 bases not matched to a gene. This CDR3 has 15 residues. Per germline, CDR1 MDHEN and CDR2 SYDVKM. The CDR3 DNA reads as TGTGCCAGCGGGAGAGAGGGGGCTAACAATCAGCCCCAGCATTTT. It is translated as CASGREGANNQPQHF.

This clone occurred once. This sequence joins TRBV30 and TRBJ2-7; 7 nucleotides match TRBD1. The CDR3 spans 11 residues. The germline gives CDR1 GTSNPN, CDR2 SVGIG (reference sequence). Here the CDR3 DNA reads TGTGCACCTGGACAGGCCTACGAGCAGTACTTC. It translates to CAPGQAYEQYF.

This chain joins TRBV11-2 and TRBJ1-3; no definite D call. This CDR3 is 15 amino acids long. Germline V gene data show CDR1 as SGHAT and CDR2 as FQNNGV. V gave up 3 bases and J gave up 4 bases, with 13 bases separating them. CDR3 DNA: TGTGCCAGCAGCTTCGGTCATGTGGAGGGAAACACCATATATTTT. Its protein is CASSFGHVEGNTIYF.

This clone was detected only once. The rearrangement links TRBV28 to TRBJ1-5; D may be TRBD1 (6 bases). The CDR3 is 13 amino acids. The ends were cut back, 4 bases at V and 3 bases at J, with 7 bases in the middle. Germline V gene lookup returns CDR1 MDHEN and CDR2 SYDVKM. CDR3 residues: CASSYRVNQPQHF. The CDR3 nucleotides read TGTGCCAGCAGTTACAGGGTCAATCAGCCCCAGCATTTT.

This clone was detected a few times. The chain joins TRBV6-1 to TRBJ1-5; D is unclear. The germline V gene has CDR1 MNHNS and CDR2 SASEGT. Deletions cut 3 bases from V and 7 bases from J, with 10 bases between. The CDR3 is 13 amino acids. The DNA for the CDR3 is TGTGCCAGCAGTGAGATCCTCGGGCAGCCCCAGCATTTT. As protein: CASSEILGQPQHF.

V and J are TRBV29-1 and TRBJ1-1, with 8 bases fitting TRBD1. Trimming took 3 bases from V and 3 from J; bases not matched to a gene: 3. Germline V gives CDR1 SQVTM, CDR2 ANQGSEA. The CDR3 contains 13 residues. The CDR3 sequence is CSVDRGLYTEAFF. The CDR3 DNA is TGCAGCGTTGACAGGGGGCTCTACACTGAAGCTTTCTTT. Based on the CDR3 plus reference TRBV29-1 and TRBJ1-1, the full variable domain is SAVISQKPSRDICQRGTSLTIQCQVDSQVTMMFWYRQQPGQSLTLIATANQGSEATYESGFVIDKFPISRPNLTFSTLTVSNMSPEDSSIYLCSVDRGLYTEAFFGQGTRLTVV.

V is TRBV3-1 (or the pseudogene TRBV3-2) and J is TRBJ2-5, with D unclear. The V end was cut by 3 bases, the J end by 5 bases, with 7 bases between. Germline CDR1 is LGHDT and CDR2 is YNNKEL (reference sequence). The CDR3 has 12 residues. The CDR3 DNA reads as TGTGCCAGCAGCCAGGGCGTCGAGACCCAGTACTTC. This encodes CASSQGVETQYF.

V and J are TRBV6-5 and TRBJ1-5; 8 positions agree with TRBD1. The CDR3 length is 13 residues. Unmatched junction bases numbered 3, after V lost 5 bases and J lost 6 bases. Per germline, CDR1 MNHEY and CDR2 SVGAGI. The CDR3 DNA reads as TGTGCCAGCAGTCAGGGGGCGGGTCAGCCCCAGCATTTT. Protein product: CASSQGAGQPQHF.

This clone was observed a few times. The chain recombines TRBV5-1 with TRBJ2-1, with D tentatively TRBD2 (6 bases). CDR1 is SGHRS, CDR2 YFSETQ, per germline. Trimming stripped 4 bases from V and 6 bases from J, with 14 bases between. The CDR3 loop spans 14 amino acids. CDR3 DNA sequence: TGCGCCAGCAGCCTCCGGGACTTCGTCAATGAGCAGTTCTTC. This translates into CASSLRDFVNEQFF.

The chain carries TRBV3-1 (or the pseudogene TRBV3-2) and TRBJ2-3, with D perhaps TRBD2 (7 bases). The germline V gene has CDR1 LGHDT and CDR2 YNNKEL (reference sequence). With 4 bases removed from V and 7 bases from J, the gap between germline ends came to 15 bases. The CDR3 extends over 14 amino acids. This CDR3 is CASSRGGSGNTQYF. The DNA for the CDR3 is TGTGCCAGCAGCCGAGGGGGAAGCGGGAATACGCAGTATTTT.

The chain is built from TRBV3-1 (or the pseudogene TRBV3-2) and TRBJ1-2; the match to TRBD1 covers 9 bases. Germline CDR1 and CDR2: LGHDT and YNNKEL (reference sequence). This CDR3 contains 14 residues. J lost 7 bases, V lost 5 bases, and 8 bases had no gene match. The CDR3 reads CASSSRQGESGYTF. CDR3 nucleotide sequence: TGTGCCAGCAGCAGCCGACAGGGGGAGTCTGGCTACACCTTC.

The chain is built from TRBV12-2 and TRBJ2-5; the table's D call, TRBD2, was not checked against the DNA. TRBV12-2 is a known pseudogene. The CDR3 extends over 19 amino acids. The DNA for the CDR3 is TGTGCAAGTCGCTTTAGGAAGGGACTAGCAGACAAACACCAAGAGACCCAGTACTTC. This gives the protein CASRFRKGLADKHQETQYF.

This chain's CDR3 is CASALAGSTDTQYF. CDR3 nucleotide sequence: TGTGCTAGTGCCCTAGCGGGAAGCACAGATACGCAGTATTTT. The genes are TRBV12-5 and TRBJ2-3; 9 nucleotides agree with TRBD2. The V gene end was trimmed by 7 bases and the J gene end by 0 bases; junction bases not matched to a gene: 2. Germline V gives CDR1 LGHNT, CDR2 FRNRAP. CDR3 length: 14 amino acids. The whole variable domain, filled in from reference TRBV12-5 and TRBJ2-3, reads DARVTQTPRHKVTEMGQEVTMRCQPILGHNTVFWYRQTMMQGLELLAYFRNRAPLDDSGMPKDRFSAEMPDATLATLKIQPSEPRDSAVYFCASALAGSTDTQYFGPGTRLTVL.

V usage is TRBV10-3 and J usage is TRBJ2-1, with D maybe TRBD2 (5 bases). The CDR3 is made up of 16 amino acids. Germline lookup yields CDR1 ENHRY and CDR2 SYGVKD. Trimming removed 3 bases at V and 3 bases at J, with 15 bases between. The CDR3 DNA reads as TGTGCCATCAGTGATGAGGGTAGCCCGGTCTACAATGAGCAGTTCTTC. It encodes CAISDEGSPVYNEQFF.

This clone was seen a single time. V is TRBV3-1 (or the pseudogene TRBV3-2) and J is TRBJ2-3; D may be TRBD2 (5 bases). CDR1 is LGHDT, CDR2 YNNKEL, per germline (reference sequence). The CDR3 runs to 17 residues. Deletions cut 0 bases from V and 3 bases from J, with 16 bases between. The CDR3, as DNA: TGTGCCAGCAGCCAAGAGGGGAGCGGAGTCGCGACAGATACGCAGTATTTT. This translates into CASSQEGSGVATDTQYF.

The genes are TRBV6-2 or TRBV6-3 and TRBJ1-5; D is possibly TRBD1 (5 bases). From germline, CDR1 is MNHEY and CDR2 SVGEGT. The CDR3 is made up of 16 amino acids. Trimming cost V 2 bases and J 2 bases, with 13 bases left between them. The CDR3 DNA is TGTGCCAGCAGTTACCGGGGGGGTACGGGCAATCAGCCCCAGCATTTT. Its translation is CASSYRGGTGNQPQHF.

CDR3 nucleotides: TGCAGCGTTGAGGGGGGACAGGGATGGTTGTCCTACGAGCAGTACGTC. It specifies CSVEGGQGWLSYEQYV. V and J are TRBV29-1 and TRBJ2-7, with 9 bases identical to TRBD1. CDR1 is SQVTM and CDR2 is ANQGSEA in the germline V gene. CDR3 length: 16 residues. V lost 3 bases, J lost 1 base, and 10 bases stayed unmatched.

This CDR3 is CASSTGQGNYEQYV. The DNA of the CDR3 is TGTGCCAGCAGCACCGGACAGGGCAATTACGAGCAGTACGTC. The chain links TRBV7-6 to TRBJ2-7; 8 bases are shared with TRBD1. V shed 5 bases and J 4 bases; nucleotides not matched to a gene: 7. The V gene's germline CDR1 is SGHVS and CDR2 FNYEAQ. The CDR3 is 14 residues long.

The sample holds a few counts of this clone. This chain joins TRBV19 and TRBJ1-5; D is ambiguous. Per the germline V gene, CDR1 is LNHDA and CDR2 is SQIVND (reference sequence). The germline V and J ends were trimmed by 5 bases and 3 bases, with 8 bases remaining between them. The CDR3 length is 13 residues. The CDR3 loop is CASSPLLNQPQHF. CDR3 DNA: TGTGCCAGTAGTCCCCTCCTCAATCAGCCCCAGCATTTT.

This chain connects TRBV19 to TRBJ1-2; D not certain. From germline, CDR1 is LNHDA and CDR2 SQIVND (reference sequence). The V and J ends lost 5 bases and 7 bases respectively, with 26 bases between them. CDR3 length equals 17 residues. The CDR3 sequence: CASSLPASWRMEGGYTF. As DNA, the CDR3 is TGTGCCAGTAGTTTACCGGCCTCGTGGCGGATGGAAGGTGGCTACACCTTC.

The chain carries TRBV7-2 and TRBJ1-4; no reliable D call. Germline V gene lookup returns CDR1 SGHTA and CDR2 FQGNSA. Trimming took off 4 bases at V and 6 bases at J, with 12 bases between the two ends. This CDR3 comprises 14 residues. This CDR3 is CASSSRSWHEKLFF. The CDR3 bases are TGTGCCAGCAGCTCCAGGTCCTGGCATGAAAAACTGTTTTTT.

The rearrangement joins TRBV20-1 to TRBJ1-4, with D maybe TRBD1 (6 bases). The CDR3 is 14 residues long. V was shortened by 3 bases and J by 2 bases, with 10 bases between the two germline ends. Germline loops: CDR1 DFQATT, CDR2 SNEGSKA (reference sequence). The CDR3: CSASNGQTNEKLFF. The DNA for the CDR3 is TGCAGTGCTAGTAATGGACAGACTAATGAAAAACTGTTTTTT.